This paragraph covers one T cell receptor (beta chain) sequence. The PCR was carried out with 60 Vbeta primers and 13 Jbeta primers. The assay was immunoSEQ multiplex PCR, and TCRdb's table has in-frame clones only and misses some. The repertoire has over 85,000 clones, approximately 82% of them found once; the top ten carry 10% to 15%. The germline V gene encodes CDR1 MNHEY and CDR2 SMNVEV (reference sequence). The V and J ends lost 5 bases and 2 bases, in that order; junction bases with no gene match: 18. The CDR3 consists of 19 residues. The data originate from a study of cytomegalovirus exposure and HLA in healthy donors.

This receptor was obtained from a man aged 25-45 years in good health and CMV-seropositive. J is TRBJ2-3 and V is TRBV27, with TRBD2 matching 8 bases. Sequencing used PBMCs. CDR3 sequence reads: CASSPPRLAGGRFTDTQYF. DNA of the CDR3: TGTGCCAGCAGTCCACCCCGGCTGGCGGGGGGCCGATTCACAGATACGCAGTATTTT.